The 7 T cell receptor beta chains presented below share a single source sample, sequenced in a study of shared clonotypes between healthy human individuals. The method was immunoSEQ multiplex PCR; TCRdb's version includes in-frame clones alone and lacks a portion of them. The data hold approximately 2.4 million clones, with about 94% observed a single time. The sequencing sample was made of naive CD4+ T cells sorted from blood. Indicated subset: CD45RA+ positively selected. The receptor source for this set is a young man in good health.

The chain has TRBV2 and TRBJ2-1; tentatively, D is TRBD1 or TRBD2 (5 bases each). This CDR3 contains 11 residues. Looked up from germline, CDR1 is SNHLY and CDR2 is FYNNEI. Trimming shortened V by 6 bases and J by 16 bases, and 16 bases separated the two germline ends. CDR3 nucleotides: TGTGCCAGCAGCGGGGACGGGCGCTTATTCTTC. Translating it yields CASSGDGRLFF.

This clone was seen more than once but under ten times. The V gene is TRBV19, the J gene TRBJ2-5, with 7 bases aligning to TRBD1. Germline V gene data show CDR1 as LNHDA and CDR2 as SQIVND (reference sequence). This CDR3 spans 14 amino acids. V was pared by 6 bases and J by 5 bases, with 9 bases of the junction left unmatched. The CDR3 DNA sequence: TGTGCCAGTAGGACATCGGGACAGAGGGAGACCCAGTACTTC. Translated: CASRTSGQRETQYF.

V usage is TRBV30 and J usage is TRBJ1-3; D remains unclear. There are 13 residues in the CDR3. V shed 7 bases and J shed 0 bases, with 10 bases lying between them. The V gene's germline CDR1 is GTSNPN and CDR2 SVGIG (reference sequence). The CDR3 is CASARSSGNTIYF. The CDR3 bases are TGTGCCTCCGCTAGGAGCTCTGGAAACACCATATATTTT.

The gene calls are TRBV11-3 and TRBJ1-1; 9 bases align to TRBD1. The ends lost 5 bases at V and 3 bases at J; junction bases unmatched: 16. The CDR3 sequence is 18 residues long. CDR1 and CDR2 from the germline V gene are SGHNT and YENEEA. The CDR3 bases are TGTGCCAGCAGCAGGGGACAGGGACCTCGTCGCCGCTACACTGAAGCTTTCTTT. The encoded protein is CASSRGQGPRRRYTEAFF.

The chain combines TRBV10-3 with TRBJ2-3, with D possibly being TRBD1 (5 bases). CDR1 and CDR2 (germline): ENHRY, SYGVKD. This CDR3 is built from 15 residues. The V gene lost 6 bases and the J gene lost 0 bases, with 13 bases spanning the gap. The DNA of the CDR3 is TGTGCCATCAGGACGGACACCCTAAGCACAGATACGCAGTATTTT. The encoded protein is CAIRTDTLSTDTQYF.

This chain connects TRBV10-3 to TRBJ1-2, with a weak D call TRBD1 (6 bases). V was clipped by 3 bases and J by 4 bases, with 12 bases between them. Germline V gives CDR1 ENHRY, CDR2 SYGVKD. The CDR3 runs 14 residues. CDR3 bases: TGTGCCATCAGTGATGAGGGGGGAACCTATGGCTACACCTTC. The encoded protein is CAISDEGGTYGYTF.

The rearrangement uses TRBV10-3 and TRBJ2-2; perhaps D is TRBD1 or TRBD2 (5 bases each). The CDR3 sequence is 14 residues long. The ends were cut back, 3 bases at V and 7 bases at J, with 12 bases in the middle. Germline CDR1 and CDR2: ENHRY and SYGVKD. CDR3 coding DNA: TGTGCCATCAGTGATGGGGGATTTGGCGGGGAGCTGTTTTTT. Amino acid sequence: CAISDGGFGGELFF.